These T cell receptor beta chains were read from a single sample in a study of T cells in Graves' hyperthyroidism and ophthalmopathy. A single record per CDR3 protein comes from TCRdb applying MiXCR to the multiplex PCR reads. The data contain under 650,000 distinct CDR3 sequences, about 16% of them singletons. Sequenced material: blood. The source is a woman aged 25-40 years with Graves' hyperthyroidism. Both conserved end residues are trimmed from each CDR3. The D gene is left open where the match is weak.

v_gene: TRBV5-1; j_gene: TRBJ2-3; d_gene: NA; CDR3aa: ASSLEVRTLHTDTQY
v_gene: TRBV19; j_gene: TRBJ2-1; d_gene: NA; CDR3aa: ASSIVASRYNEQF
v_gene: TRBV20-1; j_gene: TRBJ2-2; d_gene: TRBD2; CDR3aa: SARDWTSGSSGELF
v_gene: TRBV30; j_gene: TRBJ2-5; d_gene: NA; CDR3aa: AWSAGQETQY
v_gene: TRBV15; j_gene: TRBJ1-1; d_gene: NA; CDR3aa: ATSKRGRGPVTEAF
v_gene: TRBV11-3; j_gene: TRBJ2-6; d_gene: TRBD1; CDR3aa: ASSLGTGGISGANVLT
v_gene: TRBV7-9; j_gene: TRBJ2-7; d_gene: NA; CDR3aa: ASSLSREPIGEQY
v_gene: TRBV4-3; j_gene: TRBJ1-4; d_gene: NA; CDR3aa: ASSPEGVGEKLF
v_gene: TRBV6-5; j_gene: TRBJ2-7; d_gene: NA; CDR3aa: ASSYPMDLEQY
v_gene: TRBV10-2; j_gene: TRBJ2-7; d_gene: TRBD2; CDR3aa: ASSEREVREQY
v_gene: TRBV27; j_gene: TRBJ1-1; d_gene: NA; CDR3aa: ASSNRRDTEAF
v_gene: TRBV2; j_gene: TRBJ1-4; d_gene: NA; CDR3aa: ASSPDTNEKLF
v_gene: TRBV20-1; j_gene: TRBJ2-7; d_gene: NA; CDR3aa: SGLRTVESYEQY
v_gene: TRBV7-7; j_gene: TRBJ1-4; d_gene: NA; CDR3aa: ASSAGHQMGEKLF
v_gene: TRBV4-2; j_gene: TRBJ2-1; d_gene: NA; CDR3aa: ASSQVGGYNEQF
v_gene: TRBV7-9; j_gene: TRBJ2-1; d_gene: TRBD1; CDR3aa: ASSFPDRGGDNEQF
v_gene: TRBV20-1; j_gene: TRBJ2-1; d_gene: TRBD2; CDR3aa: SAAGLAVNEQF
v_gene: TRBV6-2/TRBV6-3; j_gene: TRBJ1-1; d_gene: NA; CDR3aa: ASSYTRRGFTKAF
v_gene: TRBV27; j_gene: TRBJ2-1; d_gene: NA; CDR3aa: ASSLNGAQDNEQF
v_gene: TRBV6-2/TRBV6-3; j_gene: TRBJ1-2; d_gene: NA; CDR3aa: ASSYIDEGTGYT
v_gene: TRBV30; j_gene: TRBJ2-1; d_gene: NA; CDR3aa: ACFGGDYNEQF
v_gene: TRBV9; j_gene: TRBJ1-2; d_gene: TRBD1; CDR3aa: ASTVGDSLYGYT
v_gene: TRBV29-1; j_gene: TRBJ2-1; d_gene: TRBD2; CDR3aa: SVGRELYNEQF
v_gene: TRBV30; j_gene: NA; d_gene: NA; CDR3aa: AWSRGARENNQPQY
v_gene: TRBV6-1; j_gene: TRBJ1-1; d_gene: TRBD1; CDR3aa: ASTSGGARKNTEAF
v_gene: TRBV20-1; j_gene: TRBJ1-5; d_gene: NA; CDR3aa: SAGKPTVSQPQH
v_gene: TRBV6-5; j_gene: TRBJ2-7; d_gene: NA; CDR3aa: ASSYSIHFLVNPYEQY
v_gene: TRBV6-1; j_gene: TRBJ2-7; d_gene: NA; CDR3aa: ASSEGTTSSYEQY
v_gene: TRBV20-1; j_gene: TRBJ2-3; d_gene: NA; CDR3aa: SARVTDTQY
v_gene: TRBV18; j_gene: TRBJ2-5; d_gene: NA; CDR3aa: ASSPLGETQY
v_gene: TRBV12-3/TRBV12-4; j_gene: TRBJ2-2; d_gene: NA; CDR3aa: ASSVTNGGELF
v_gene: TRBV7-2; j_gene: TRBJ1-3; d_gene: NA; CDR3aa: ASRKATGNTIY
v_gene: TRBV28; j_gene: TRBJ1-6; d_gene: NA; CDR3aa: ASSPPGQYNSPLH
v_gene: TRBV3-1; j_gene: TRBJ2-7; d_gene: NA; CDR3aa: ASSPRDFSYEQY
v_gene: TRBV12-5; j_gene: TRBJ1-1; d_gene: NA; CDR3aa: ASGLRPNTEAF
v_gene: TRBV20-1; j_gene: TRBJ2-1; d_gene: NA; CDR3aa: SAPHGGRRNEQF
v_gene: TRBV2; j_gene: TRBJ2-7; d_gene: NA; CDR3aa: ASSGPFKEQY
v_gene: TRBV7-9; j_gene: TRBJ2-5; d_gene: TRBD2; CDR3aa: ASSLMGLAGVGTQY
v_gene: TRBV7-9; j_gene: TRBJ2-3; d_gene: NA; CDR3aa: ASRLKDTQY
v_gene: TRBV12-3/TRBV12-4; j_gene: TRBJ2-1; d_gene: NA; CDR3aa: ASSSPGQLYNEQF
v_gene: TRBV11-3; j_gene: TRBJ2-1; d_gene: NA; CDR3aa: ASSPPRRSSYNEQF
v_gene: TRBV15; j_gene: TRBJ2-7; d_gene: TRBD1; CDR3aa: ATSRDRTGSNEQY
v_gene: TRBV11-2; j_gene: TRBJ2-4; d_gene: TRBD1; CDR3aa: ASRPYTGARAKNIQY
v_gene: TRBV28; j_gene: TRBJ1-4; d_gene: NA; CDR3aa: ASSSPGGRDEKLF
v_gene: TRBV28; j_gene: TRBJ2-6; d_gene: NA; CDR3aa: ASSYRVAGANVLT
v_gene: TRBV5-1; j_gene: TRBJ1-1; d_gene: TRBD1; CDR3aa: ASSTTGRTEAF
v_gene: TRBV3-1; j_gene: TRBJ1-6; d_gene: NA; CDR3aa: ASSPLLYSYNSPLH
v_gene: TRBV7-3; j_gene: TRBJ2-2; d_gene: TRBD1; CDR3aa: ASSATGTGKTGELF
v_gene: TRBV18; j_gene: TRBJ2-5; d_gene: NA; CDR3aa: ASSPPMEGETQY
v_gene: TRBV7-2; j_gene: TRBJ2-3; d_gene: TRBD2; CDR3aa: ASSLANQAGSTDTQY
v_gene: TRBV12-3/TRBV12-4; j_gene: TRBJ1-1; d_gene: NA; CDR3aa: ASEGQNTEAF
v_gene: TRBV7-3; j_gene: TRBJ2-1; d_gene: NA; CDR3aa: ASSLGGVTNEQF
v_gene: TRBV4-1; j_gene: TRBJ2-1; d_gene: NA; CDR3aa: ASSLENIIGSGEQF